The subject of this entry is one T cell receptor beta chain. The antigen it recognizes is unknown. Base qualities are missing; no much larger clone stands one base away. The germline V gene encodes CDR1 SGDLS and CDR2 YYNGEE. The junction carries 19 bases between V and J, which are trimmed by 0 bases and 7 bases respectively. Counted from cysteine to phenylalanine, this CDR3 has 17 amino acids. The kept DNA is CDR3 alone, 51 bases in frame from the first base. Another Seattle source contributed samples from volunteer blood donors who had recovered from COVID-19. Each collaborating institution followed its own protocols to collect whole blood in K2EDTA tubes. For TCRbeta analysis, collaborator samples were shipped as frozen whole blood, as isolated PBMCs, or as DNA extracted from either sample type. The immunoSEQ Assay, a bias-controlled multiplex PCR, was used to amplify TCRbeta CDR3 regions from genomic DNA. In the paper's pipeline: Nucleated cell counts per sample were estimated from amplification of reference gene primers within the assay. Sequence reads were collapsed and filtered to measure the absolute abundance of every unique TCRbeta CDR3 rearrangement. Productive Simpson clonality was computed per sample as the square root of Simpson's diversity index over productive rearrangements. TCRdb mirrors the immuneACCESS table, restricted to in-frame sequences. Some clones are absent from its copies; in checked studies, under half trace to an unresolved V gene, and the reason for the others is unknown. From that table come the V and J calls and clone size; the DNA was used to work out D and trimming. Here the sample has about 220,000 clones; approximately 80% occur a single time. Approximately 5.1% of the sample is in the top ten clones.

This specimen comes from a study of blood T cell repertoires in COVID-19 (TCRdb year 2020). General notes on the study: Samples from collaborators originated in the United States, Italy and Spain and spanned both the acute and convalescent phases of COVID-19. Deeply sampled blood TCRbeta repertoires from subjects exposed to, actively infected with, or recovered from COVID-19 were included in the dataset. The repertoires were released in a freely available public database meant as a resource for research on the immune response to SARS-CoV-2. Sample metadata almost always included a de-identified subject ID, COVID-19 status, age in years and sex. The prospective study material was composed of cDNA or gDNA derived from T cells, B-cell-depleted T cells, or PBMCs. Where available, HLA class I and class II types were obtained from metadata supplied by the sample provider rather than from assay-based typing. Samples were obtained from the ongoing ImmuneRACE study (first 160 participants) and from 1,254 subjects provided by 6 global collaborators.

General study outcomes and caveats: The quantity of clinical and demographic metadata differed by source and by participant and was supplied without curation.

The V gene is TRBV9 and the J gene is TRBJ2-2; the D region possibly corresponds to TRBD2 (6 bases align). Sequenced sample: peripheral blood. This TCR derives from a woman aged 60-75 years who had recovered from COVID-19. The CDR3 is CASSVEFFGGIGGELFF. The nucleotide sequence is TGTGCCAGCAGCGTAGAGTTTTTTGGGGGGATCGGCGGGGAGCTGTTTTTT. Joined to the reference TRBV9 and TRBJ2-2 proteins, this CDR3 gives the full variable domain: DSGVTQTPKHLITATGQRVTLRCSPRSGDLSVYWYQQSLDQGLQFLIQYYNGEERAKGNILERFSAQQFPDLHSELNLSSLELGDSALYFCASSVEFFGGIGGELFFGEGSRLTVL.